This T cell receptor (beta chain) was sequenced in a study of radiotherapy plus CTLA-4 blockade in lung cancer. This clone was seen a handful of times. Its antigen is as yet unknown. Sequencing used immunoSEQ multiplex PCR; TCRdb keeps in-frame clones, though not all of them. The sample shows 95,000 to 150,000 clones, 80% to 90% of them seen only once. Study conclusions and caveats: Early blood T cell clone changes and increased post-radiation serum interferon-beta were reportedly the strongest response predictors.

The sample was peripheral blood, taken from a patient treated with radiotherapy plus ipilimumab. The sequence was collected from a human donor with non-small cell lung cancer that progressed on radiotherapy plus ipilimumab.

CDR3 coding DNA: TGTGCCAGCAGTTCCCTGGTCAGGGACGGCTACGAGCAGTACTTC. Translating gives CASSSLVRDGYEQYF. V and J are TRBV28 and TRBJ2-7, with D perhaps TRBD1 or TRBD2 (5 bases each). The CDR3 spans 15 residues. The germline CDR1 and CDR2 sequences are MDHEN and SYDVKM. Deletions cut 4 bases from V and 3 bases from J, with 16 bases between.